The 28 T cell receptor beta chains reported below all come from one sample, sequenced in a study of radiation and T cells in renal cell carcinoma. Repertoires were generated with immunoSEQ multiplex PCR, while TCRdb's copy carries only in-frame clones and drops some. The data contain some 130,000 clones, approximately 78% of them singletons. As for time point: blood 2 weeks post-SBRT. Treatment indicated: 15 Gy SBRT to primary tumor, nephrectomy 4 weeks later. Sequencing used blood, obtained from a patient whose treatment included radiotherapy and nephrectomy. The receptors were sampled from an older woman with renal cell carcinoma.

The rearrangement links TRBV28 to TRBJ1-2; 12 nucleotides line up with TRBD1. The germline V gene has CDR1 MDHEN and CDR2 SYDVKM. Unmatched junction bases numbered 11, after V lost 5 bases and J lost 1 base. The CDR3 runs to 18 residues. CDR3 region: CASSPDLGDRGLNYGYTF. The CDR3 coding sequence is TGTGCCAGCAGTCCGGACCTGGGGGACAGGGGGCTTAACTATGGCTACACCTTC.

This clone was detected only a few times. The J gene is TRBJ2-5, the V gene TRBV5-1; D is unresolved. The V gene's germline CDR1 is SGHRS and CDR2 YFSETQ. Trimming took 0 bases from V and 5 from J, leaving 14 bases between them. This CDR3 region has 15 residues. CDR3 sequence reads: CASSLESQPRETQYF. The CDR3 region has the DNA TGCGCCAGCAGCTTGGAATCACAGCCAAGGGAGACCCAGTACTTC.

V usage is TRBV28 and J usage is TRBJ1-6; 9 nucleotides align to TRBD1. The CDR3 runs 17 residues. CDR1 is MDHEN, CDR2 SYDVKM, per germline. The V segment lost 5 bases and the J segment 5 bases; nucleotides outside the gene matches: 10. The DNA of the CDR3 is TGTGCCAGCAGTAAGCCGGGACAGGGAAGAGATAATTCACCCCTCCACTTT. Residues: CASSKPGQGRDNSPLHF.

The DNA of the CDR3 is TGTGCCAGCCGGGACAGACCTAATGAAAAACTGTTTTTT. Its translation: CASRDRPNEKLFF. The gene calls are TRBV6-1 and TRBJ1-4; 7 positions agree with TRBD1. The germline CDR1 and CDR2 sequences are MNHNS and SASEGT. V lost 8 bases and J lost 3; bases outside the gene matches: 3. This CDR3 contains 13 residues.

The V gene is TRBV14, the J gene TRBJ2-4; D gene uncertain. Per the germline V gene, CDR1 is SGHDN and CDR2 is FVKESK. The length of the CDR3 is 12 residues. Trimming left V 2 bases short and J 11 bases short, with 10 bases between. The CDR3 region has the DNA TGTGCCAGCAGCCAAACTGGCCCCTTTCAGTACTTC. This encodes CASSQTGPFQYF.

The rearrangement joins TRBV6-6 to TRBJ1-1; TRBD1 might be the D (6 bases). Germline CDR1 reads MNHNY; CDR2 reads SVGAGI (reference sequence). The CDR3 runs to 14 residues. The ends were cut back, 2 bases at V and 5 bases at J, with 12 bases in the middle. The CDR3 spells CASSYRGAGTEAFF. CDR3 sequence (DNA): TGTGCCAGCAGTTACAGGGGGGCGGGTACTGAAGCTTTCTTT.

The V and J genes are TRBV29-1 and TRBJ2-5, with 10 bases identical to TRBD2. The end of the DNA is better explained by TRBJ2-7, so the J call may be wrong. CDR1 is SQVTM, CDR2 ANQGSEA, per germline. The CDR3 sequence is 15 residues long. The CDR3: CSVELAGVPLYEQYF. CDR3 sequence (DNA): TGCAGCGTCGAGCTAGCGGGAGTACCCCTCTACGAGCAGTACTTC.

This chain connects TRBV10-3 to TRBJ2-2; 7 positions agree with TRBD1. The CDR3 runs to 14 residues. The germline V gene has CDR1 ENHRY and CDR2 SYGVKD. V shed 7 bases, J shed 4 bases, and the junction held 6 bases outside the gene matches. The CDR3 DNA reads TGTGCCATCACCCTGACAGGGACCACCGGGGAGCTGTTTTTT. It specifies CAITLTGTTGELFF.

This chain links TRBV6-5 with TRBJ1-4; D remains ambiguous. The CDR3 has 15 amino acids. Deletions cut 2 bases from V and 2 bases from J, with 9 bases between. In germline, CDR1 is MNHEY, CDR2 SVGAGI. CDR3: CASSYTSSTNEKLFF. CDR3 DNA: TGTGCCAGCAGTTACACGAGTAGCACTAATGAAAAACTGTTTTTT.

The chain couples TRBV9 to TRBJ1-1; 9 nucleotides line up with TRBD1. V was pared by 3 bases and J by 4 bases, with 7 bases of the junction left unmatched. The CDR3 spans 15 residues. Germline V gives CDR1 SGDLS, CDR2 YYNGEE. CDR3 residues: CASSAATGGLTEAFF. CDR3 nucleotide sequence: TGTGCCAGCAGCGCCGCCACAGGGGGCCTCACTGAAGCTTTCTTT.

The rearrangement joins TRBV2 to TRBJ2-5; TRBD1 might be the D (6 bases). Between the trimmed V and J ends, which lost 4 bases and 7 bases, there was a span of 13 bases. The CDR3 runs to 13 residues. Germline V lookup: CDR1 SNHLY, CDR2 FYNNEI. The CDR3 protein is CASSGDTTMTQYF. The CDR3 region has the DNA TGTGCCAGCAGTGGGGACACGACAATGACCCAGTACTTC.

The genes are TRBV6-5 and TRBJ2-7; the match to TRBD1 covers 7 bases. J gave up 0 bases and V 8 bases, and 1 base lay outside the gene matches. The CDR3 is 12 residues long. Germline values: CDR1 MNHEY, CDR2 SVGAGI. This CDR3 reads CASQGDSYEQYF. CDR3 nucleotides: TGTGCCAGCCAGGGGGACTCCTACGAGCAGTACTTC.

The V call is TRBV4-2, the J call TRBJ2-5; 9 bases map to TRBD2. V dropped 0 bases and J dropped 4; count of bases not matched to a gene: 3. The CDR3 loop spans 15 amino acids. Germline V gene data show CDR1 as LGHNA and CDR2 as YNFKEQ. In DNA, the CDR3 is TGTGCCAGCAGCCAAGATATGACTAGCGGAGAGACCCAGTACTTC. As protein: CASSQDMTSGETQYF.

The chain joins TRBV28 to TRBJ1-2; 11 positions agree with TRBD1. V trimming: 2 bases; J trimming: 7 bases; junction bases outside the gene matches: 9. The CDR3 totals 16 residues. The germline gives CDR1 MDHEN, CDR2 SYDVKM. CDR3 DNA: TGTGCCAGCAGTTTAAACGCCGGACAGGGGGCCGTTGGCTACACCTTC. This gives the protein CASSLNAGQGAVGYTF.

J is TRBJ2-7 and V is TRBV7-6, with 8 bases that match TRBD2. The CDR3 covers 15 residues. The germline V gene encodes CDR1 SGHVS and CDR2 FNYEAQ. The junction had 8 bases not matched to a gene; V was cut back by 0 bases and J by 7 bases. Written as DNA, the CDR3 is TGTGCCAGCAGCTTAGCGCGGGGGGCATCTATGGAGCAGTACTTC. Translated, it gives CASSLARGASMEQYF.

This clone appeared once. One end of the junction is discordant with germline, which a read error may explain. The chain recombines TRBV29-1 with TRBJ2-2; D is uncertain. Germline CDR1 and CDR2: SQVTM and ANQGSEA. This CDR3 comprises 13 residues. The DNA for the CDR3 is TGCAGCGTTGAAGAGTCGAACCCCGGGGAGCTGTTTTTT. This encodes CSVEESNPGELFF.

The rearrangement uses TRBV19 and TRBJ2-3, with D possibly called TRBD1 or TRBD2 (5 bases each). CDR1 is LNHDA and CDR2 is SQIVND in the germline V gene (reference sequence). The CDR3 contains 14 residues. The V end was cut by 6 bases, the J end by 3 bases, with 13 bases between. The CDR3 is CASSRDWGTDTQYF. CDR3 in DNA: TGTGCCAGTAGCAGGGATTGGGGGACAGATACGCAGTATTTT. The whole variable domain, filled in from reference TRBV19 and TRBJ2-3, reads DGGITQSPKYLFRKEGQNVTLSCEQNLNHDAMYWYRQDPGQGLRLIYYSQIVNDFQKGDIAEGYSVSREKKESFPLTVTSAQKNPTAFYLCASSRDWGTDTQYFGPGTRLTVL.

The J gene is TRBJ1-3, the V gene TRBV5-5, with 7 bases aligning to TRBD1. CDR1 is SGHKS, CDR2 YYEKEE, per germline (reference sequence). CDR3 length: 18 residues. The V segment lost 0 bases and the J segment 0 bases; nucleotides outside the gene matches: 9. CDR3 sequence reads: CASSLDRGGGFSGNTIYF. CDR3 DNA sequence: TGTGCCAGCAGCTTGGACAGGGGTGGGGGTTTCTCTGGAAACACCATATATTTT.

V and J are TRBV28 and TRBJ1-2, with D unclear. The CDR3 spans 15 residues. Germline values: CDR1 MDHEN, CDR2 SYDVKM. Deletions cut 6 bases from V and 1 base from J, with 15 bases between. CDR3 protein: CASSPSLSRNYGYTF. The CDR3 DNA reads as TGTGCCAGCAGCCCCTCTTTATCACGTAACTATGGCTACACCTTC.

CDR3 residues: CASSYGEGDSNYGYTF. The CDR3 DNA sequence: TGTGCCAGCAGTTACGGGGAGGGTGATTCTAACTATGGCTACACCTTC. V is TRBV6-5 and J is TRBJ1-2, with D hard to call. This CDR3 has 16 amino acids. Germline-derived CDR1 and CDR2 are MNHEY and SVGAGI. V was pared by 2 bases and J by 0 bases, with 13 bases between.

The chain couples TRBV5-6 to TRBJ1-1, with D unclear. The V gene lost 5 bases and the J gene lost 1 base, with 9 bases spanning the gap. Germline V gives CDR1 SGHDT, CDR2 YYEEEE. CDR3 length equals 13 residues. The CDR3 is CASSVLGNTEAFF. For the CDR3, the DNA is TGTGCCAGCAGTGTTCTGGGGAACACTGAAGCTTTCTTT.

This clone was seen a single time. This rearrangement joins TRBV28 to TRBJ1-5, with TRBD1 matching 7 bases. Germline loops: CDR1 MDHEN, CDR2 SYDVKM. V shed 3 bases, J shed 3 bases, and the junction held 11 bases outside the gene matches. This CDR3 spans 17 amino acids. Here the CDR3 reads CASSFARDRAYNQPQHF. The CDR3 region has the DNA TGTGCCAGCAGTTTTGCCCGAGACAGGGCATACAATCAGCCCCAGCATTTT.

The table lists this clone with a few counts. This sequence joins TRBV2 and TRBJ2-1; D not resolved. From germline, CDR1 is SNHLY and CDR2 FYNNEI. Deletions cut 1 base from V and 4 bases from J, with 8 bases between. The CDR3 covers 14 residues. The CDR3 sequence is CASSEDSRYNEQFF. In DNA form, the CDR3 reads TGTGCCAGCAGTGAAGACAGTAGGTACAATGAGCAGTTCTTC.

This clone was seen only a few times. This chain joins TRBV7-9 and TRBJ1-5; 7 nucleotides agree with TRBD1. Losses at the gene ends were 6 bases for V and 6 bases for J; bases not matched to a gene: 8. Looked up from germline, CDR1 is SEHNR and CDR2 is FQNEAQ (reference sequence). The CDR3 totals 14 residues. The CDR3 here is CASSSTGDGQPQHF. The CDR3 DNA follows: TGTGCCAGCAGTTCTACAGGGGATGGTCAGCCCCAGCATTTT.

This chain uses TRBV28 with TRBJ1-5; 7 positions match TRBD1. This CDR3 has 16 residues. J gave up 0 bases and V 6 bases, and 8 bases lay outside the gene matches. Germline CDR1 MDHEN, CDR2 SYDVKM. This CDR3 is CASSPGTVDSNQPQHF. The CDR3 DNA reads TGTGCCAGCAGCCCAGGGACAGTCGATAGCAATCAGCCCCAGCATTTT.

Of note for this clone: This may be a read error: a much more frequent sequence differs by one nucleotide. This chain joins TRBV5-4 and TRBJ1-2; D unclear. Germline V lookup: CDR1 SGHNT, CDR2 YYREEE (reference sequence). The germline V and J ends were trimmed by 4 bases and 2 bases, with 9 bases remaining between them. The CDR3 extends over 13 amino acids. CDR3 sequence (DNA): TGTGCCAGCAGCCCGGACGGGAACTATGGCTACACCTTC. This gives the protein CASSPDGNYGYTF.

The chain employs TRBV9 and TRBJ2-3; D ambiguous. The CDR3 is 15 amino acids. Trimming shortened V by 0 bases and J by 2 bases, and 10 bases separated the two germline ends. CDR1 and CDR2 (germline): SGDLS, YYNGEE. This chain's CDR3 is CASSVAGRPTDTQYF. The CDR3 coding sequence is TGTGCCAGCAGCGTAGCCGGGCGACCCACAGATACGCAGTATTTT.

V and J are TRBV19 and TRBJ1-1, with D tentatively TRBD1 (5 bases). Trimming took 3 bases from V and 2 from J, leaving 10 bases between them. CDR1 is LNHDA and CDR2 is SQIVND in the germline V gene (reference sequence). CDR3 length: 14 amino acids. The CDR3 DNA reads TGTGCCAGTAGTATGCGGGGGGATAACACTGAAGCTTTCTTT. Its protein is CASSMRGDNTEAFF.